Presented here are 18 T cell receptor beta chains from one specimen sequenced in a study of human T cells and chemical hapten exposure. TCRdb reprocessed the RACE reads via MiXCR and lists one record per CDR3 protein. The sample holds some 180,000 distinct CDR3 sequences, approximately 20% seen once. The sample's time point: patch test 1, 2 weeks after DPC sensitization. As for treatment: therapeutic diphenylcyclopropenone sensitization with weekly scalp DPC. This material consisted of whole blood, taken in connection with sensitization to the hapten diphenylcyclopropenone (DPC). The receptors come from a woman aged 45-59 years with alopecia areata. Some clones in this sample may be carry-over from other donors' samples.

To note about this clonotype: Given a much more abundant clone one base away, this may be a read error. Because it lacks the conserved phenylalanine or tryptophan at the end, this CDR3 is likely a read error. The chain links TRBV2 to TRBJ2-3, with 8 bases aligning to TRBD1. The CDR3 consists of 14 residues. With 11 bases clipped from V and 3 bases from J, the junction kept 10 bases outside the gene matches. Germline assignment: CDR1 SNHLY and CDR2 FYNNEI. DNA of the CDR3: TGTGCCGGGGGGCGGGACAGGACAACAGATACGCAGTATTTA. This gives the protein CAGGRDRTTDTQYL.

The V and J genes are TRBV24-1 and TRBJ2-7, with 15 bases that match TRBD2. CDR1 is KGHDR and CDR2 is SFDVKD in the germline V gene. There are 17 residues in the CDR3. Trimming took 3 bases from V and 4 from J; bases not matched to a gene: 6. DNA for the CDR3: TGTGCCACCAGTGATCCTAATGGGACTAGCGGGAGGTACGAGCAGTACTTC. Translating gives CATSDPNGTSGRYEQYF.

This clonotype was seen more than once but under ten times. This chain joins TRBV3-1 and TRBJ1-5; D remains ambiguous. Trimming took 1 base from V and 4 from J, leaving 8 bases between them. CDR3 size: 14 residues. CDR1 and CDR2 (germline): LGHDT, YNNKEL (reference sequence). The CDR3 protein is CASSQGQRNQPQHF. The CDR3 DNA reads TGTGCCAGCAGCCAAGGTCAGCGAAATCAGCCCCAGCATTTT.

This clonotype came up many times. J is TRBJ2-2 and V is TRBV2; D possibly corresponds to TRBD1 (5 bases). Trimming removed 4 bases from V and 4 bases from J, with 13 bases in between. The CDR3 spans 15 residues. Per germline, CDR1 SNHLY and CDR2 FYNNEI. CDR3 loop: CASSVPTASTGELFF. CDR3 nucleotides: TGTGCCAGCAGTGTGCCGACAGCATCCACCGGGGAGCTGTTTTTT.

This clonotype has more than one count but fewer than ten. The V and J genes are TRBV7-8 and TRBJ2-3; 12 nucleotides line up with TRBD2. Germline V CDR1 and CDR2: SGHVS, FQNEAQ. After removal of 7 bases from V and 6 bases from J, the junction contained 8 bases not matched to a gene. CDR3 size: 15 residues. Written as DNA, the CDR3 is TGTGCCAGCACCAGGACTAGCGGGAAGAGGGATACGCAGTATTTT. Translation: CASTRTSGKRDTQYF.

This sequence joins TRBV19 and TRBJ1-2, with D perhaps TRBD1 (6 bases). V dropped 6 bases and J dropped 4 bases, with 15 bases sitting between them. There are 14 residues in the CDR3. The germline V gene has CDR1 LNHDA and CDR2 SQIVND (reference sequence). The CDR3, as DNA: TGTGCCAGTAGACTCCCCGGGGGCCTCTATGGCTACACCTTC. This codes for CASRLPGGLYGYTF.

V is TRBV20-1 and J is TRBJ2-7, with D perhaps being TRBD1 or TRBD2 (5 bases each). Germline V CDR1 and CDR2: DFQATT, SNEGSKA (reference sequence). The CDR3 covers 12 residues. The germline V and J ends were trimmed by 6 bases and 2 bases, with 11 bases remaining between them. CDR3 in DNA: TGCAGTGCGTCGGGGCTGACCTACGAGCAGTACTTC. It codes for CSASGLTYEQYF.

This clonotype was detected a few times. The chain employs TRBV5-1 and TRBJ2-1; D is undetermined. This CDR3 has 15 residues. Trimming took 2 bases from V and 9 from J, leaving 18 bases between them. Germline V lookup: CDR1 SGHRS, CDR2 YFSETQ. In DNA form, the CDR3 reads TGCGCCAGCAGCTTAGTTGGTGTGATGCTACTTGAGCAGTTCTTC. This translates into CASSLVGVMLLEQFF.

This chain uses TRBV19 with TRBJ2-2, with 7 bases matching TRBD2. CDR3 length: 15 residues. Germline V gives CDR1 LNHDA, CDR2 SQIVND (reference sequence). V shed 2 bases and J 0 bases; nucleotides not matched to a gene: 0. The CDR3 loop reads CASSISGTNTGELFF. DNA for the CDR3: TGTGCCAGTAGTATAAGCGGGACGAACACCGGGGAGCTGTTTTTT.

This chain connects TRBV15 to TRBJ2-5; D gene uncertain. CDR3 length: 13 residues. The germline V and J ends were trimmed by 0 bases and 5 bases, with 7 bases remaining between them. Germline values: CDR1 LNHNV, CDR2 YYDKDF (reference sequence). CDR3 DNA: TGTGCCACCAGCAGAGATTCACGCGAGACCCAGTACTTC. Residues: CATSRDSRETQYF.

This chain joins TRBV18 and TRBJ1-3; no clear D gene. V shed 0 bases and J shed 1 base, with 13 bases lying between them. The length of the CDR3 is 17 residues. CDR1 KGHSH and CDR2 LQKENI come from the germline V gene. DNA for the CDR3: TGTGCCAGCTCACCACCCGCGGCAGGATGGTCTGGAAACACCATATATTTT. This translates into CASSPPAAGWSGNTIYF.

This clonotype was counted a few times. This chain uses TRBV4-1 with TRBJ1-6, with D maybe TRBD1 (5 bases). The V and J ends lost 0 bases and 2 bases respectively, with 14 bases between them. The CDR3 loop spans 18 amino acids. CDR1 and CDR2 (germline): MGHRA, YSYEKL. In DNA form, the CDR3 reads TGCGCCAGCAGCCAAGATAGGGGAGGACAAACCTATAATTCACCCCTCCACTTT. Translating it yields CASSQDRGGQTYNSPLHF.

The J gene is TRBJ2-7, the V gene TRBV5-1; TRBD2 matches at 8 bases. The V and J ends lost 4 bases and 4 bases, in that order; junction bases with no gene match: 7. The CDR3 extends over 14 amino acids. Germline CDR1 and CDR2: SGHRS and YFSETQ. The CDR3 DNA reads TGCGCCAGCAGCGCGGGACTAGGGTCTTACGAGCAGTACTTC. Translated, it gives CASSAGLGSYEQYF.

This clonotype has at least ten counts. This rearrangement joins TRBV7-8 to TRBJ2-3; 10 positions agree with TRBD2. The CDR3 sequence is 17 residues long. V lost 4 bases and J lost 5; bases outside the gene matches: 12. Germline lookup yields CDR1 SGHVS and CDR2 FQNEAQ. In DNA, the CDR3 is TGTGCCAGCAGCTACCGGAGGCTAGCGGGAGCAGGAGATACGCAGTATTTT. This encodes CASSYRRLAGAGDTQYF.

This clonotype was observed a few times. The chain couples TRBV6-2 or TRBV6-3 to TRBJ2-1, with D maybe TRBD2 (5 bases). The CDR3 extends over 11 amino acids. V dropped 7 bases and J dropped 13 bases, with 14 bases sitting between them. From germline, CDR1 is MNHEY and CDR2 SVGEGT. The CDR3 loop is CASIFIGSQFF. CDR3 DNA sequence: TGTGCCAGCATCTTTATAGGGAGCCAGTTCTTC.

CDR3 in amino acids: CASSWDSNQPQHF. The CDR3 nucleotides read TGTGCCAGCAGTTGGGATAGCAATCAGCCCCAGCATTTT. The rearrangement links TRBV27 to TRBJ1-5; no clear D. Trimming pared 4 bases from V and 0 bases from J, leaving 4 bases between. This CDR3 has 13 residues. The germline gives CDR1 MNHEY, CDR2 SMNVEV (reference sequence).

The chain uses TRBV12-3 or TRBV12-4 and TRBJ1-3; no clear D. Trimming left V 5 bases short and J 2 bases short, with 10 bases between. This CDR3 region has 14 residues. CDR3 region: CASSPAGPGNTIYF. As DNA, the CDR3 is TGTGCCAGCAGTCCAGCCGGGCCTGGAAACACCATATATTTT.

The chain uses TRBV27 and TRBJ2-1, with 7 bases identical to TRBD1. V gave up 3 bases and J gave up 8 bases; unmatched junction bases: 4. Per germline, CDR1 MNHEY and CDR2 SMNVEV (reference sequence). The CDR3 runs 13 residues. In nucleotides, the CDR3 is TGTGCCAGCAGTTTTAACAGGGGAGATGAGCAGTTCTTC. Its protein product is CASSFNRGDEQFF.